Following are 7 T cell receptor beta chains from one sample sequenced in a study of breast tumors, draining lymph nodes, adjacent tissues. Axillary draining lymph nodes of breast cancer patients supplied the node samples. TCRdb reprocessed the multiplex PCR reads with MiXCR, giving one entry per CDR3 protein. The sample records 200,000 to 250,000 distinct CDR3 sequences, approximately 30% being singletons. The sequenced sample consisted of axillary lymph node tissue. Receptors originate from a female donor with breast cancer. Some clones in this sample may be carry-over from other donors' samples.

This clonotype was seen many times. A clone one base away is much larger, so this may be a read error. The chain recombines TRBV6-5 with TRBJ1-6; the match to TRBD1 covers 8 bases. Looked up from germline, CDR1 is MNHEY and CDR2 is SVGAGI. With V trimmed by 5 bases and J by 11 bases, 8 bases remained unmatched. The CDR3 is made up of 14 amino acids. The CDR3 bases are TGTGCCAGCAGTCTCCAGGGGGCACGCGCACCCCTCCACTTT. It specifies CASSLQGARAPLHF.

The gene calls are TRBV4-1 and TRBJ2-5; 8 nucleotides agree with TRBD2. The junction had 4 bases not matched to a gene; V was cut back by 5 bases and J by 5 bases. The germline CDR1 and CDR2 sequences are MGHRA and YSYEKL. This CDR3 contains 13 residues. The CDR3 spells CASSDLAGETQYF. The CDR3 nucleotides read TGCGCCAGCAGCGATCTAGCGGGCGAGACCCAGTACTTC.

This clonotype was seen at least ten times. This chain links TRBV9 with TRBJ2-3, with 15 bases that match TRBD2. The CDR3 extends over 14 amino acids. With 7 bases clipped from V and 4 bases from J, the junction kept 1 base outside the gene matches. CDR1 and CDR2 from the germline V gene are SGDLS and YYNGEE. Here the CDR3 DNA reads TGTGCCAGCGGACTAGCGGGAGGGTCAGATACGCAGTATTTT. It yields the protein CASGLAGGSDTQYF.

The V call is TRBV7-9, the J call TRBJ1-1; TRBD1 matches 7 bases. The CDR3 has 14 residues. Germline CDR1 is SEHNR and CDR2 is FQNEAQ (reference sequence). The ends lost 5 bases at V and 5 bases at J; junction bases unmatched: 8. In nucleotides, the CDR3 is TGTGCCAGCAGCCTCGGACAGGTTGAAACTGAAGCTTTCTTT. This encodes CASSLGQVETEAFF.

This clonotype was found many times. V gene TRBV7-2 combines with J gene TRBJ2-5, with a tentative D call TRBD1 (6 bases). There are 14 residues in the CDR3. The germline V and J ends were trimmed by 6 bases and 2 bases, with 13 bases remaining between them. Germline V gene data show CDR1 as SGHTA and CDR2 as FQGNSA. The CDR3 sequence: CASRGAAWQETQYF. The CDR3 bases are TGTGCCAGCAGGGGGGCAGCGTGGCAAGAGACCCAGTACTTC.

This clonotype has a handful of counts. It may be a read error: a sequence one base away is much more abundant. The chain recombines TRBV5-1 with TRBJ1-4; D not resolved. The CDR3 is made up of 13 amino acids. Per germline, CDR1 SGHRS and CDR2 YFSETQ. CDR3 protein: CASSYNVGENLFF. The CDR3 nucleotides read TGCGCCAGCAGCTACAATGTGGGTGAAAACCTGTTTTTT.

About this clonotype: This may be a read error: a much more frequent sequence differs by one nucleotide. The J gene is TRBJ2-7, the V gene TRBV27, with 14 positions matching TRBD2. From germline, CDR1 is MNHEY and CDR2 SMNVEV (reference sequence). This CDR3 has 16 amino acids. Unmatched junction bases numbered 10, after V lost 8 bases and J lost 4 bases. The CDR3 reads CASGRSGTSGSYEQYF. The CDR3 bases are TGTGCCAGCGGAAGGTCCGGGACTAGCGGGAGTTACGAGCAGTACTTC.